This T cell receptor (beta chain) was documented in a study of cytomegalovirus exposure and HLA in healthy donors. Study observations and caveats: In vitro experiments confirmed that three CMV-associated chains were specific for CMV antigens.

Sequencing was performed with immunoSEQ multiplex PCR; in TCRdb, only in-frame clones are kept and a portion is missing. This table has about 120,000 clones, 85% to 90% appearing once. Per the germline V gene, CDR1 is MNHNS and CDR2 is SASEGT. This CDR3 contains 15 residues. V shed 5 bases and J shed 0 bases, with 14 bases lying between them. Notes on this clone: The antigen is not known.

The chain uses TRBV6-1 and TRBJ2-7; tentative D call: TRBD1 (6 bases). Input material: PBMCs. The clonotype was recovered from a woman between 18 and 30 years old in good health and CMV-seropositive. The CDR3 here is CASSQDRLNSYEQYF. CDR3 DNA sequence: TGTGCCAGCAGTCAAGACAGGTTAAACTCCTACGAGCAGTACTTC.